These T cell receptor beta chains were read from a single sample in a study of blood T cell repertoires in COVID-19. The table came from immunoSEQ multiplex PCR; TCRdb's copy has only in-frame clones and leaves some out. The sample has 250,000 to 300,000 clones; approximately 87% are singletons. Sequenced material: peripheral blood. Receptor source: a man between 60 and 75 years old who had recovered from COVID-19. Both conserved end residues are trimmed from each CDR3. Each record gives: CDR3 length, V gene, J gene, CDR3 protein.

len: 12
v_gene: TRBV3-1/TRBV3-2
j_gene: TRBJ2-5
CDR3aa: ASSQSVGRETQY

len: 13
v_gene: TRBV11-2
j_gene: TRBJ1-1
CDR3aa: ASSLAGATNTEAF

len: 13
v_gene: TRBV11-2
j_gene: TRBJ2-1
CDR3aa: ASSPTPGRGNEQF

len: 12
v_gene: TRBV6-5
j_gene: TRBJ1-5
CDR3aa: ASMSTESNQPQH

len: 12
v_gene: TRBV30
j_gene: TRBJ1-2
CDR3aa: ARNRDRGPDGYT

len: 13
v_gene: TRBV13
j_gene: TRBJ2-2
CDR3aa: ASSLAGANTGELF

len: 14
v_gene: TRBV28
j_gene: TRBJ2-6
CDR3aa: ASSSTGTTGANVLT

len: 12
v_gene: TRBV3-1/TRBV3-2
j_gene: TRBJ1-3
CDR3aa: ASSQGRGRVTIY

len: 12
v_gene: TRBV30
j_gene: TRBJ1-5
CDR3aa: AWSAGQAGQPQH

len: 13
v_gene: TRBV19
j_gene: TRBJ2-1
CDR3aa: ASSIGLSGGNEQF

len: 10
v_gene: TRBV28
j_gene: TRBJ1-6
CDR3aa: ASSGGNSPLH

len: 11
v_gene: TRBV5-5
j_gene: TRBJ1-1
CDR3aa: ASRPTGGGEAF

len: 11
v_gene: TRBV29-1
j_gene: TRBJ2-3
CDR3aa: SANRVFADTQY

len: 18
v_gene: TRBV14
j_gene: TRBJ2-2
CDR3aa: ASSRGTSGRASYFAGELF

len: 13
v_gene: TRBV6-2/TRBV6-3
j_gene: TRBJ2-7
CDR3aa: ASSYLSGIQYEQY

len: 13
v_gene: TRBV29-1
j_gene: TRBJ2-2
CDR3aa: SVEAATSNTGELF

len: 15
v_gene: TRBV5-1
j_gene: TRBJ1-1
CDR3aa: ASSLGRQGRANTEAF

len: 13
v_gene: TRBV29-1
j_gene: TRBJ2-3
CDR3aa: SVEAGGGVSDTQY

len: 16
v_gene: TRBV10-3
j_gene: TRBJ2-7
CDR3aa: AARSEMGTSGRSYEQY

len: 13
v_gene: TRBV5-1
j_gene: TRBJ2-5
CDR3aa: ASSAYRADAETQY

len: 15
v_gene: TRBV9
j_gene: TRBJ1-4
CDR3aa: ASSAGQGPATNEKLF

len: 12
v_gene: TRBV9
j_gene: TRBJ2-3
CDR3aa: ASTLGLSTDTQY

len: 14
v_gene: TRBV19
j_gene: TRBJ1-5
CDR3aa: ASSKWDRGRAVPQH

len: 13
v_gene: TRBV6-5
j_gene: TRBJ2-3
CDR3aa: ASREASGSPDTQY

len: 12
v_gene: TRBV19
j_gene: TRBJ1-4
CDR3aa: ASSWTGGNEKLF

len: 11
v_gene: TRBV12-3/TRBV12-4
j_gene: TRBJ1-2
CDR3aa: ASSLGGARGYT

len: 12
v_gene: TRBV7-3
j_gene: TRBJ2-1
CDR3aa: ASSLMDRGYEQF

len: 12
v_gene: TRBV19
j_gene: TRBJ1-2
CDR3aa: ASANPQGYYGYT

len: 14
v_gene: TRBV2
j_gene: TRBJ2-7
CDR3aa: ASSDEDYAGSYEQY

len: 12
v_gene: TRBV5-4
j_gene: TRBJ1-1
CDR3aa: ASRFERGMTEAF

len: 12
v_gene: TRBV6-5
j_gene: TRBJ2-2
CDR3aa: ASRRLAGGGELF

len: 17
v_gene: TRBV4-1
j_gene: TRBJ2-3
CDR3aa: ASSQDGTSGGASTDTQY

len: 12
v_gene: TRBV6-5
j_gene: TRBJ2-7
CDR3aa: ASSYSGQGSEQY

len: 11
v_gene: TRBV12-3/TRBV12-4
j_gene: TRBJ2-1
CDR3aa: ASSRQGYNEQF

len: 16
v_gene: TRBV18
j_gene: TRBJ2-5
CDR3aa: ASSPLLAGGLYQETQY

len: 13
v_gene: TRBV6-5
j_gene: TRBJ2-5
CDR3aa: ASSPAVQGGQTQY

len: 13
v_gene: TRBV19
j_gene: TRBJ1-1
CDR3aa: ASRNIPGTTGEAF

len: 12
v_gene: TRBV7-9
j_gene: TRBJ2-1
CDR3aa: ASSQTGTYNEQF

len: 12
v_gene: TRBV24-1
j_gene: TRBJ1-2
CDR3aa: ATSDTTGFGGYT

len: 15
v_gene: TRBV2
j_gene: TRBJ2-6
CDR3aa: ATSTSRDRAGANVLT

len: 14
v_gene: TRBV6-5
j_gene: TRBJ2-1
CDR3aa: ASSYTSHYLNNEQF

len: 13
v_gene: TRBV5-1
j_gene: TRBJ2-3
CDR3aa: AGSTSGDRTDTQY

len: 11
v_gene: TRBV9
j_gene: TRBJ1-2
CDR3aa: ASSVGTGVGYT

len: 12
v_gene: TRBV30
j_gene: TRBJ1-4
CDR3aa: AWSVYATNEKLF

len: 14
v_gene: TRBV9
j_gene: TRBJ2-1
CDR3aa: ASSESGGAYYNEQF

len: 12
v_gene: TRBV29-1
j_gene: TRBJ2-2
CDR3aa: SAAGTTNTGELF

len: 11
v_gene: TRBV12-5
j_gene: TRBJ1-1
CDR3aa: ASGLAAGTEAF

len: 15
v_gene: TRBV2
j_gene: TRBJ2-1
CDR3aa: ASSEQGTAALDNEQF

len: 14
v_gene: TRBV7-7
j_gene: TRBJ2-1
CDR3aa: ASSFRLADSYNEQF

len: 12
v_gene: TRBV6-5
j_gene: TRBJ2-2
CDR3aa: ASSRSGNTGELF

len: 13
v_gene: TRBV27
j_gene: TRBJ1-2
CDR3aa: ASSLVGQGSYGYT

len: 13
v_gene: TRBV7-8
j_gene: TRBJ1-2
CDR3aa: ASSLATAPGYGYT

len: 15
v_gene: TRBV2
j_gene: TRBJ1-5
CDR3aa: ASSEYVGAGKDQPQH

len: 11
v_gene: TRBV6-2/TRBV6-3
j_gene: TRBJ2-7
CDR3aa: ASSPDTVREQY

len: 11
v_gene: TRBV12-3/TRBV12-4
j_gene: TRBJ1-6
CDR3aa: ASLIGVNSPLH

len: 12
v_gene: TRBV5-1
j_gene: TRBJ2-5
CDR3aa: ASSPWGDQETQY

len: 15
v_gene: TRBV5-1
j_gene: TRBJ1-4
CDR3aa: ASSPGQAVQRNEKLF